The 5 T cell receptor beta chains below all came from one sample that was sequenced in a study of blood T cell repertoires in COVID-19. Using immunoSEQ multiplex PCR, the repertoire was profiled, and TCRdb retains in-frame clones only, with some absent. Here the sample spans some 170,000 clones, roughly 87% being singletons. Input material: PBMCs or T cells enriched from blood (not recorded which). The origin of the receptors is a human donor with acute COVID-19. The donor label of this sample is uncertain.

This chain links TRBV28 with TRBJ1-1; D might be TRBD1 (5 bases). The CDR3 covers 15 residues. V gave up 6 bases and J gave up 4 bases, with 18 bases separating them. CDR1 and CDR2 from the germline V gene are MDHEN and SYDVKM. CDR3 in amino acids: CASSPRGEKSTEAFF. In DNA, the CDR3 is TGTGCCAGCAGCCCCCGGGGGGAAAAGAGCACTGAAGCTTTCTTT.

As for this clone: At one of its ends the junction is not consistent with the germline gene, which may arise from a read error. The chain employs TRBV4-2 and TRBJ2-2; D possibly corresponds to TRBD2 (6 bases). The CDR3 has 17 amino acids. From germline, CDR1 is LGHNA and CDR2 YNFKEQ. CDR3 sequence reads: CASNQVGWRENTGELFF. The DNA for the CDR3 is TGTGCCAGCAACCAAGTGGGATGGAGGGAGAACACCGGGGAGCTGTTTTTT.

The V gene is TRBV6-4, the J gene TRBJ1-2; TRBD1 matches at 7 bases. V lost 10 bases to trimming and J lost 0 bases; unmatched junction nucleotides: 11. CDR3 length: 15 residues. CDR1 and CDR2 (germline): MRHNA, SNTAGT. The DNA for the CDR3 is TGTGCCATCCTTCAACTCACAGGGGCTAACTATGGCTACACCTTC. It is translated as CAILQLTGANYGYTF.

The chain combines TRBV12-5 with TRBJ2-1; 7 bases are a match to TRBD2. The germline V gene has CDR1 LGHNT and CDR2 FRNRAP. Trimming removed 7 bases from V and 5 bases from J; junction bases left unmatched: 11. CDR3 length: 15 residues. The CDR3 is CASAVEGGRHNEQFF. The CDR3, as DNA: TGTGCTAGTGCTGTGGAGGGAGGGAGACACAATGAGCAGTTCTTC.

This clone was detected only once. The chain is built from TRBV20-1 and TRBJ2-3; no firm D call. CDR3 size: 11 residues. The V and J ends lost 4 bases and 3 bases respectively, with 5 bases between them. CDR1 and CDR2 (germline): DFQATT, SNEGSKA (reference sequence). The CDR3 coding sequence is TGCAGTGCTATTCAGACAGATACGCAGTATTTT. It yields the protein CSAIQTDTQYF.